The 23 T cell receptor beta chains presented below share a single source sample, sequenced in a study of T cells in Graves' hyperthyroidism and ophthalmopathy. The investigators amplified TCR beta CDR3 regions from RNA transcripts. The TCR CDR3 was amplified in a first-round RT-PCR using the HTBI primer set. TCRdb used MiXCR to reprocess the multiplex PCR reads, holding one entry per CDR3 protein. Altogether roughly 580,000 distinct CDR3 sequences are present, approximately 44% being singletons, with the ten largest covering roughly 8.2%. The source material was peripheral blood or thyroid tissue (not recorded which). The receptors were sampled from a young woman with Graves' hyperthyroidism.

This clonotype was seen ten or more times. The chain employs TRBV12-3 or TRBV12-4 and TRBJ1-2; the D gene is possibly TRBD1 (5 bases). Trimming removed 1 base from V and 7 bases from J, with 10 bases in between. CDR3 size: 13 residues. Here the CDR3 DNA reads TGTGCCAGCAGTTTAGGCAGGGTGGCTGGCTACACCTTC. It is translated as CASSLGRVAGYTF.

This clonotype has just a few counts. V usage is TRBV2 and J usage is TRBJ2-6, with D possibly being TRBD2 (5 bases). V lost 10 bases and J 2 bases, leaving 15 bases between the germline ends. The CDR3 consists of 15 residues. Germline values: CDR1 SNHLY, CDR2 FYNNEI. The CDR3 here is CATTEEGAGANVLTF. CDR3 coding DNA: TGTGCCACCACAGAAGAGGGTGCTGGGGCCAACGTCCTGACTTTC.

This clonotype occurred many times. This chain uses TRBV5-1 with TRBJ2-5; 7 bases line up with TRBD1. The CDR3 runs 12 residues. Germline trimming cut 5 bases from V and 5 bases from J; bases unmatched to any gene: 3. The germline V gene encodes CDR1 SGHRS and CDR2 YFSETQ. In DNA, the CDR3 is TGCGCCAGCAGGACAGGGACGGAGACCCAGTACTTC. As protein: CASRTGTETQYF.

The V gene is TRBV7-9, the J gene TRBJ2-5, with a weak D call TRBD1 (6 bases). V gave up 5 bases and J gave up 6 bases, with 16 bases separating them. CDR1 is SEHNR, CDR2 FQNEAQ, per germline (reference sequence). This CDR3 is 14 amino acids long. The DNA for the CDR3 is TGTGCCAGCAGCCTCGTACAGGGCTGGCAGACCCAGTACTTC. It translates to CASSLVQGWQTQYF.

Ten or more counts support this clonotype. The chain carries TRBV29-1 and TRBJ2-7, with 10 bases aligning to TRBD2. The CDR3 extends over 13 amino acids. Looked up from germline, CDR1 is SQVTM and CDR2 is ANQGSEA. Trimming cost V 6 bases and J 6 bases; bases outside gene matches: 8. DNA of the CDR3: TGCAGCGTGGTAAGCGGGAGGGCAATCGAGCAGTACTTC. This sequence encodes CSVVSGRAIEQYF.

The sample holds a few counts of this clonotype. The chain recombines TRBV7-8 with TRBJ2-7; either TRBD1 or TRBD2 may supply D (5 bases each). From germline, CDR1 is SGHVS and CDR2 FQNEAQ. The CDR3 sequence is 17 residues long. Trimming left V 5 bases short and J 4 bases short, with 24 bases between. The DNA for the CDR3 is TGTGCCAGCAGCGATCCCGTTCAGGGTCGGGGCGGTTACGAGCAGTACTTC. Encoded protein: CASSDPVQGRGGYEQYF.

This clonotype was recorded at least ten times. The chain employs TRBV19 and TRBJ1-4, with a weak D call TRBD1 (5 bases). Germline V lookup: CDR1 LNHDA, CDR2 SQIVND (reference sequence). The CDR3 length is 15 residues. With 3 bases removed from V and 8 bases from J, the gap between germline ends came to 16 bases. The CDR3 region has the DNA TGTGCCAGTAGTATGGGACCGGCAGGGTCGGAAAAACTGTTTTTT. Amino acid sequence: CASSMGPAGSEKLFF.

The CDR3 nucleotides read TGTGCCAGCAGCGTAGCCTGGGGGCCCTACGAGCAGTACTTC. It encodes CASSVAWGPYEQYF. The V call is TRBV9, the J call TRBJ2-7, with a tentative D call TRBD1 (6 bases). This CDR3 region has 14 residues. Germline V gives CDR1 SGDLS, CDR2 YYNGEE. The ends were cut back, 0 bases at V and 2 bases at J, with 9 bases in the middle.

This clonotype was picked up one time. The CDR3 reads CATSDFGRVGETQYF. The DNA for the CDR3 is TGTGCCACCAGTGATTTTGGACGGGTGGGGGAGACCCAGTACTTC. V is TRBV24-1 and J is TRBJ2-5; D gene ambiguous. The V end lost 1 base, the J end lost 5 bases, and 13 bases lay between the germline ends. This CDR3 region has 15 residues. Germline V gene lookup returns CDR1 KGHDR and CDR2 SFDVKD.

The chain recombines TRBV7-8 with TRBJ1-6; possible D gene TRBD1, 6 bases. Deletions cut 1 base from V and 10 bases from J, with 14 bases between. CDR3 size: 15 residues. CDR1 SGHVS and CDR2 FQNEAQ come from the germline V gene. CDR3 sequence (DNA): TGTGCCAGCAGCTTAGGAGGGGGGAGTCGGTCACCCCTCCACTTT. As protein: CASSLGGGSRSPLHF.

The J gene is TRBJ1-4, the V gene TRBV7-2; the match to TRBD1 covers 9 bases. Germline V CDR1 and CDR2: SGHTA, FQGNSA. The V and J ends lost 6 bases and 6 bases, in that order; junction bases with no gene match: 8. This CDR3 has 15 amino acids. The CDR3 loop reads CASSLTGTGYEKLFF. In nucleotides, the CDR3 is TGTGCCAGCAGTTTAACCGGGACAGGGTATGAAAAACTGTTTTTT.

Regarding this clonotype: This may arise from a read error, as a much more abundant clone is one base away. This chain uses TRBV7-8 with TRBJ2-7; D perhaps matches TRBD1 (5 bases). CDR1 and CDR2 (germline): SGHVS, FQNEAQ. This CDR3 spans 12 amino acids. The CDR3 sequence: CAISLAGLEQYF. CDR3 sequence (DNA): TGTGCCATCAGCTTAGCAGGGCTCGAGCAGTACTTC.

The chain uses TRBV20-1 and TRBJ2-6; D may be TRBD1 or TRBD2 (6 bases each). Deletions cut 2 bases from V and 2 bases from J, with 13 bases between. Germline CDR1 and CDR2: DFQATT and SNEGSKA (reference sequence). The CDR3 totals 16 residues. The DNA of the CDR3 is TGCAGTGCTAGATACTCTGGGGGGCCTGGGGCCAACGTCCTGACTTTC. It codes for CSARYSGGPGANVLTF.

This clonotype showed up many times. V gene TRBV10-3 combines with J gene TRBJ2-6; TRBD1 matches 9 bases. The CDR3 sequence is 18 residues long. V gave up 4 bases and J gave up 0 bases; unmatched junction bases: 7. CDR1 and CDR2 (germline): ENHRY, SYGVKD. CDR3 sequence: CAISVPGQGDSGANVLTF. The CDR3 nucleotides are TGTGCCATCAGTGTTCCGGGACAGGGAGACTCTGGGGCCAACGTCCTGACTTTC.

The V call is TRBV24-1, the J call TRBJ1-2; D gene unclear. Trimming shortened V by 5 bases and J by 4 bases, and 10 bases separated the two germline ends. Germline CDR1 reads KGHDR; CDR2 reads SFDVKD. This CDR3 contains 13 residues. CDR3: CATSVEVIYGYTF. The CDR3 DNA reads TGTGCCACCAGTGTAGAGGTGATCTATGGCTACACCTTC.

Turning to this clonotype: Since a much larger clone is just one base distant, this may be a read error. The chain is built from TRBV15 and TRBJ2-7; 8 nucleotides agree with TRBD2. The J segment lost 2 bases and the V segment lost 1 base, leaving 13 bases of the junction unmatched. Germline V gene data show CDR1 as LNHNV and CDR2 as YYDKDF (reference sequence). The CDR3 is made up of 18 amino acids. Here the CDR3 DNA reads TGTGCCACCAGCAGAGGTATGGCTAGCGGGTTCCGCCCCTACGAGCAGTACTTC. It encodes CATSRGMASGFRPYEQYF. Using reference TRBV15 and TRBJ2-7 for the parts outside the CDR3, the full variable domain is DAMVIQNPRYQVTQFGKPVTLSCSQTLNHNVMYWYQQKSSQAPKLLFHYYDKDFNNEADTPDNFQSRRPNTSFCFLDIRSPGLGDTAMYLCATSRGMASGFRPYEQYFGPGTRLTVT.

The V gene is TRBV7-2, the J gene TRBJ2-2, with D possibly being TRBD1 or TRBD2 (5 bases each). Germline V gene lookup returns CDR1 SGHTA and CDR2 FQGNSA. The V and J ends lost 8 bases and 3 bases respectively, with 19 bases between them. CDR3 size: 16 residues. Written as DNA, the CDR3 is TGTGCCAGCGGCTCCCTTACGGGACGGGACACCGGGGAGCTGTTTTTT. It encodes CASGSLTGRDTGELFF.

This clonotype was counted a few times. The rearrangement joins TRBV2 to TRBJ1-5; 7 bases map to TRBD1. The germline gives CDR1 SNHLY, CDR2 FYNNEI. V trimming: 2 bases; J trimming: 6 bases; junction bases outside the gene matches: 7. The CDR3 is made up of 15 amino acids. The CDR3 region is CASSESRGAAQPQHF. CDR3 sequence (DNA): TGTGCCAGCAGTGAAAGCAGGGGGGCGGCTCAGCCCCAGCATTTT.

This sequence joins TRBV7-3 and TRBJ2-2; weak D call: TRBD1 (6 bases). This CDR3 is built from 16 residues. Trimming shortened V by 3 bases and J by 4 bases, and 15 bases separated the two germline ends. The germline gives CDR1 SGHTA, CDR2 FQGTGA. The CDR3 DNA reads TGTGCCAGCAGCTTGGGGGCGGGTAGCACCACCGGGGAGCTGTTTTTT. This encodes CASSLGAGSTTGELFF.

The chain recombines TRBV10-3 with TRBJ2-5; D gene unclear. The CDR3 consists of 14 residues. From germline, CDR1 is ENHRY and CDR2 SYGVKD. Trimming removed 4 bases from V and 0 bases from J, with 9 bases in between. The CDR3 loop reads CAISGHSYQETQYF. In DNA, the CDR3 is TGTGCCATCAGTGGACATTCGTACCAAGAGACCCAGTACTTC.

The V and J genes are TRBV29-1 and TRBJ1-5; tentatively, D is TRBD1 (5 bases). There are 12 residues in the CDR3. The germline V gene encodes CDR1 SQVTM and CDR2 ANQGSEA. Trimming removed 8 bases at V and 2 bases at J, with 10 bases between. The CDR3 reads CSLEQGNQPQHF. In DNA, the CDR3 is TGCAGCTTGGAACAGGGCAATCAGCCCCAGCATTTT.

This clonotype was found a few times. This chain connects TRBV2 to TRBJ2-7, with a possible D match to TRBD2 (7 bases). Per germline, CDR1 SNHLY and CDR2 FYNNEI. This CDR3 has 18 amino acids. Between the trimmed V and J ends, which lost 3 bases and 4 bases, there was a span of 25 bases. This chain's CDR3 is CASSEGSGKTLGAYEQYF. For the CDR3, the DNA is TGTGCCAGCAGTGAGGGGAGCGGGAAAACCCTGGGGGCATACGAGCAGTACTTC.

The rearrangement uses TRBV7-8 and TRBJ1-1; D uncertain. Germline lookup yields CDR1 SGHVS and CDR2 FQNEAQ. CDR3 length equals 14 residues. V dropped 5 bases and J dropped 5 bases, with 15 bases sitting between them. CDR3 coding DNA: TGTGCCAGCAGCCAATCGGGGAAAGGGACTGAAGCTTTCTTT. Protein sequence: CASSQSGKGTEAFF.